This entry features one T cell receptor beta chain sequence. TCRdb keeps only in-frame clones here, not all; method: immunoSEQ multiplex PCR. The sample shows more than 65,000 clones, around nine tenths of them seen only once. These data originate in a study of T cell clones after liver transplantation. J lost 7 bases, V lost 5 bases, and 12 bases had no gene match. Germline lookup yields CDR1 GTSNPN and CDR2 SVGIG (reference sequence). This CDR3 is built from 15 residues. The source was CD4+ T cells from blood, collected before liver transplant. The receptor comes from a human donor who received a liver transplant. The chain carries TRBV30 and TRBJ2-5; 11 positions agree with TRBD2. The CDR3 region has the DNA TGTGCCTGGGCCCTTAGCGGGAGGGCCCGGGGGACCCAGTACTTC. Encoded protein: CAWALSGRARGTQYF.